The clone carrying this T cell receptor beta chain has just a few counts. This entry belongs to a study of blood T cell repertoires in COVID-19. At the level of the study: Spain, Italy and the United States supplied samples that represented acute and convalescent COVID-19. Nucleic acid was either cDNA or gDNA, and it came from T cells, B-cell-depleted T cells, or PBMCs.

In the original analysis: Amplification of reference gene primers was used by the study to estimate nucleated cell counts. This table comes from immunoSEQ multiplex PCR, and its TCRdb copy is limited to in-frame clones, with some not included. From that table come the V and J calls and clone size; the DNA was used to work out D and trimming. The data contain 150,000 or so clones, 60% to 80% of them singletons. The germline CDR1 and CDR2 sequences are SQVTM and ANQGSEA. After removal of 6 bases from V and 6 bases from J, the junction contained 8 bases not matched to a gene. The CDR3 runs 12 residues. V and J are TRBV29-1 and TRBJ2-7; TRBD1 matches at 7 bases. The sample was peripheral blood. This receptor was identified in a woman in her 70s with acute or convalescent COVID-19. The CDR3 loop reads CSVKTGSGEQYF. In nucleotides, the CDR3 is TGCAGCGTCAAGACAGGGTCGGGCGAGCAGTACTTC.